The clone carrying this T cell receptor beta chain was seen once. What it binds is unknown. Primers: 60 Vbeta forward and 13 Jbeta reverse. Per the study methods: Counted up in a later analysis, unique TCR beta chains came to about 80 million, with around 12 million shared. Sequenced by immunoSEQ multiplex PCR; TCRdb stores in-frame clones only, minus some. That table furnishes V, J and clone size, whereas the DNA furnished D and trimming. The sample has 100,000 or so clones, 70% to 75% seen once. The record originates from a study of cytomegalovirus exposure and HLA in healthy donors. General study results and limits: Serostatus for CMV was the only available immune exposure information.

The TCR was taken from a man between 35 and 55 years old in good health and CMV-seronegative. Sequencing was performed on PBMCs.

CDR3 DNA sequence: TGTGCCAGCAGCTTGGGAAAGGGGCCGACGGCTGAAGCTTTCTTT. Translating gives CASSLGKGPTAEAFF. The chain carries TRBV5-4 and TRBJ1-1, with D perhaps matching TRBD1 (5 bases). The CDR3 loop spans 15 amino acids. The germline V and J ends were trimmed by 0 bases and 6 bases, with 15 bases remaining between them. The germline V gene has CDR1 SGHNT and CDR2 YYREEE (reference sequence).